The next 10 T cell receptor beta chains were all read from a single sample in a study of blood T cell repertoires in COVID-19. Measured with immunoSEQ multiplex PCR; TCRdb has only the in-frame clones, and not every one. The data contain about 36,000 clones, 75% to 85% of them singletons. Sample: peripheral blood. The source of these receptors is a human donor in a cohort sampled during active or convalescent COVID-19. The donor label of this sample is uncertain.

This clone was recorded once. The rearrangement uses TRBV19 and TRBJ2-1; 8 bases are shared with TRBD2. This CDR3 is 16 amino acids long. V trimming: 0 bases; J trimming: 9 bases; junction bases outside the gene matches: 10. Per germline, CDR1 LNHDA and CDR2 SQIVND (reference sequence). DNA for the CDR3: TGTGCCAGTAGTATAGATCTAGCGGGCGGTTGGGGTGAGCAGTTCTTC. This encodes CASSIDLAGGWGEQFF.

The V gene is TRBV25-1, the J gene TRBJ2-7, with 8 bases matching TRBD1. V dropped 3 bases and J dropped 4; count of bases not matched to a gene: 8. The CDR3 has 15 residues. CDR1 is MGHDK and CDR2 is SYGVNS in the germline V gene. CDR3 in amino acids: CASSDRGTGKYEQYF. For the CDR3, the DNA is TGTGCCAGCAGTGATCGGGGGACAGGCAAGTACGAGCAGTACTTC.

This rearrangement joins TRBV5-4 to TRBJ1-2; 8 nucleotides agree with TRBD1. This CDR3 comprises 14 residues. Germline CDR1 reads SGHNT; CDR2 reads YYREEE (reference sequence). The V gene end was trimmed by 4 bases and the J gene end by 8 bases; junction bases not matched to a gene: 10. CDR3 in amino acids: CASSGNQGAGGYTF. CDR3 DNA: TGTGCCAGCAGCGGAAATCAGGGGGCGGGAGGCTACACCTTC.

This clone was seen more than once but under ten times. The rearrangement links TRBV5-4 to TRBJ2-2, with 10 bases aligning to TRBD1. Germline lookup yields CDR1 SGHNT and CDR2 YYREEE (reference sequence). The CDR3 has 16 amino acids. Trimming at V came to 0 bases and at J to 6 bases, leaving 5 bases not matched to a gene. Here the CDR3 DNA reads TGTGCCAGCAGCTTGGCTTTGGGACAGGGGTCCGGGGAGCTGTTTTTT. Translated: CASSLALGQGSGELFF.

The chain employs TRBV19 and TRBJ2-7; 10 bases map to TRBD2. Germline V gives CDR1 LNHDA, CDR2 SQIVND (reference sequence). V gave up 6 bases and J gave up 5 bases; unmatched junction bases: 10. The length of the CDR3 is 15 residues. The CDR3 sequence: CASSRTAGGQHEQYF. DNA of the CDR3: TGTGCCAGTAGCCGGACAGCGGGAGGGCAACACGAGCAGTACTTC.

This chain connects TRBV30 to TRBJ1-6, with 9 bases aligning to TRBD1. The V gene's germline CDR1 is GTSNPN and CDR2 SVGIG (reference sequence). This CDR3 region has 15 residues. V shed 1 base and J 4 bases; nucleotides not matched to a gene: 2. CDR3 bases: TGTGCCTGGAGTGGGGACAGGGCGTATAATTCACCCCTCCACTTT. Protein: CAWSGDRAYNSPLHF.

The chain uses TRBV10-3 and TRBJ2-1, with TRBD2 matching over 9 bases. The CDR3 length is 14 residues. Per germline, CDR1 ENHRY and CDR2 SYGVKD. V dropped 2 bases and J dropped 9; count of bases not matched to a gene: 5. CDR3 loop: CAISEPGLAPEQFF. The CDR3 DNA sequence: TGTGCCATCAGTGAGCCTGGACTAGCGCCTGAGCAGTTCTTC.

The CDR3 DNA follows: TGTGCCAGCCCAAACCCAGGACTAGCTTTTTCGGAGCAAGAGACCCAGTACTTC. Translated: CASPNPGLAFSEQETQYF. The V and J genes are TRBV14 and TRBJ2-5; 8 bases agree with TRBD2. CDR1 is SGHDN, CDR2 FVKESK, per germline. The CDR3 has 18 residues. Unmatched junction bases numbered 19, after V lost 8 bases and J lost 2 bases.

The chain joins TRBV3-1 (or the pseudogene TRBV3-2) to TRBJ1-4, with a weak D call TRBD1 (6 bases). Deletions cut 1 base from V and 1 base from J, with 10 bases between. The germline gives CDR1 LGHDT, CDR2 YNNKEL (reference sequence). The CDR3 extends over 16 amino acids. CDR3 DNA sequence: TGTGCCAGCAGCCAAGCAGGGGTTAGAACTAATGAAAAACTGTTTTTT. This encodes CASSQAGVRTNEKLFF.

V is TRBV6-5 and J is TRBJ2-5; the match to TRBD2 covers 11 bases. CDR1 is MNHEY and CDR2 is SVGAGI in the germline V gene. V lost 5 bases and J lost 4; bases outside the gene matches: 6. The CDR3 sequence is 15 residues long. Written as DNA, the CDR3 is TGTGCCAGCAGTCGCGGACTAGCGGGCGGAGAGACCCAGTACTTC. This gives the protein CASSRGLAGGETQYF.